This section outlines one T cell receptor beta chain sequence together with its context. Its antigen is not known. Clones were read by immunoSEQ multiplex PCR, and TCRdb kept only the in-frame ones, dropping some. The sample records roughly 490,000 clones, 70% to 80% being singletons. The donors were adults (healthy and HIV-negative) with no recent acute infections or vaccinations. The data belong to a study of shared clonotypes between healthy human individuals. Across the whole study: Serving as donors were two women and three men, whose ages spanned 18 to 49.

Broader study findings: Enrolling few donors narrowed the genetic and exposure-history diversity that was represented.

This CDR3 comprises 15 residues. V lost 4 bases to trimming and J lost 2 bases, with 15 bases between them. Germline-derived CDR1 and CDR2 are SGHTA and FQGNSA. The clonotype was recovered from a middle-aged woman in good health. Some clones in this sample may be carry-over from other donors' samples. V is TRBV7-2 and J is TRBJ2-7; D perhaps matches TRBD1 (5 bases). Sequenced: PBMCs. CDR3 coding DNA: TGTGCCAGCAGCTCCCTTGGGGCGGCAACCTACGAGCAGTACTTC. Residues: CASSSLGAATYEQYF.